This TCR beta chain was found in a study of vaccination effects on CD4 cells after COVID-19. Background on the study: Vaccine administered to participants consisted of two doses of either BNT162b2 or mRNA-1273. Study-level results: Infection-derived and vaccine-derived clones contracted markedly late after vaccination.

Antigen-specific CD4+ T cells were expanded with viral peptide pools in the ViraFEST assay before sequencing. A roughly ten-day culture period preceded the isolation of CD4+ T cells. Nucleocapsid antibody tests were negative, and the vaccine recipients had no prior SARS-CoV-2 infection. A half-volume exchange with IL-2 medium occurred on days 3 and 7. This table comes from immunoSEQ multiplex PCR, and its TCRdb copy is limited to in-frame clones, with some not included. The table records about 21,000 clones, approximately 72% of them present only once. The CDR3 is 15 residues long. Per germline, CDR1 SEHNR and CDR2 FQNEAQ (reference sequence). V was cut by 5 bases and J by 5 bases, with 16 bases left in between. Details on this clone: Its specificity is unknown.

V and J are TRBV7-9 and TRBJ1-5; D is possibly TRBD1 (5 bases). The sequences come from CD4+ T cells from PBMCs cultured with HCoV-NL63 spike peptides, collected before COVID-19 vaccination. The TCR was taken from a human donor who received a COVID-19 vaccine. CDR3 DNA: TGTGCCAGCAGCCCTCAGGGAGTGAAGGATCAGCCCCAGCATTTT. Its translation: CASSPQGVKDQPQHF.